Listed below are T cell receptor beta chains from one sample, sequenced in a study of shared clonotypes between healthy human individuals. TCRdb's table, derived via immunoSEQ multiplex PCR, lists solely in-frame clones and lacks some. The sample has about 870,000 clones, over 90% seen once; the top ten hold nearly 25%. Specimen: naive CD8+ T cells sorted from blood. The source of these receptors is a man aged 25-45 years in good health. CDR3s include the opening cysteine and the closing phenylalanine or tryptophan.

>TRBV6-5|TRBJ2-7
CASSYSTGLLAGEQYF
>TRBV6-1|TRBJ2-7
CASSESLFRVGSYEQYF
>TRBV5-1|TRBJ2-2
CASRGGYNTGELFF
>TRBV25-1|TRBJ1-1
CASSGTGARGAEAFF
>TRBV25-1|TRBJ2-1
CASSGSTGYNEQFF
>TRBV7-8|TRBJ2-1
CASSPSPGLFDNEQFF
>TRBV9|TRBJ2-2
CASSNLWGGRINTGELFF
>TRBV7-9|TRBJ2-5
CASSRVGTDYQETQYF
>TRBV7-9|TRBJ1-5
CASSSTTGKNQPQHF
>TRBV6-5|TRBJ2-7
CASSFGSEQYF
>TRBV5-4|TRBJ2-1
CASSAWTGFEQFF
>TRBV4-3|TRBJ1-3
CASSQGVSGNTIYF
>TRBV11-2|TRBJ2-5
CASSLELSREETQYF
>TRBV19|TRBJ1-1
CASTPSGLNTEAFF
>TRBV29-1|TRBJ2-1
CSVETLQGNEQFF
>TRBV6-1|TRBJ2-1
CASSGLRGYNEQFF
>TRBV27|TRBJ1-2
CASSSQLRDGYTF
>TRBV27|TRBJ1-5
CASSLAGVNQPQHF
>TRBV7-9|TRBJ2-7
CASSAGSGTRDEQYF
>TRBV29-1|TRBJ2-6
CSVYPGQGSGANVLTF
>TRBV28|TRBJ2-5
CASSFPRTGETQYF
>TRBV29-1|TRBJ2-7
CSVSSGRTYEQYF
>TRBV27|TRBJ2-7
CASSLGLSFKEQYF
>TRBV27|TRBJ1-2
CASSSYRGPNYGYTF
>TRBV19|TRBJ2-7
CASSMPGTMREQYF
>TRBV25-1|TRBJ2-3
CASSEFHGDTQYF
>TRBV11-3|TRBJ2-2
CASSRDLGRNTGELFF
>TRBV9|TRBJ2-7
CASSSDRGYEQYF
>TRBV13|TRBJ2-5
CASSLRGRGARETQYF
>TRBV11-3|TRBJ2-1
CASSLDHTSGYNEQFF
>TRBV6-6|TRBJ2-7
CASSPLAASLEQYF
>TRBV9|TRBJ2-6
CASSGGGSGANVLTF
>TRBV6-5|TRBJ1-4
CASSYSNGQTEKLFF
>TRBV28|TRBJ1-5
CASSFSGRQPQHF
>TRBV18|TRBJ1-2
CASSPPVQGAPDYGYTF
>TRBV25-1|TRBJ1-2
CASKRDLDYGYTF
>TRBV19|TRBJ2-1
CASNDLAGAYNEQFF
>TRBV7-3|TRBJ2-3
CASSLTGLDTQYF
>TRBV28|TRBJ1-1
CASTRGLGSMNTEAFF
>TRBV4-3|TRBJ1-2
CASTAGRGIEGYGYTF
>TRBV6-5|TRBJ2-1
CASRLPDRVHEQFF
>TRBV7-9|TRBJ2-5
CASSTGTSGSGETQYF
>TRBV7-3|TRBJ1-1
CASSSLPGLRTEAFF
>TRBV10-2|TRBJ1-1
CASKIFSAVAEAFF
>TRBV5-4|TRBJ1-2
CASSSSVVKPVGGYTF